The TCR beta chain described here comes from a study of EBV T-cell therapy then PD-1 blockade in nasopharyngeal carcinoma. The CDR3 covers 17 residues. Germline V CDR1 and CDR2: MNHNS, SASEGT. The V segment lost 1 base and the J segment 1 base; nucleotides outside the gene matches: 6. The protocol was immunoSEQ multiplex PCR, while the TCRdb copy is restricted to in-frame clones and leaves out a portion. Here the sample spans 20,000 or so clones, about 80% being singletons. Treatment given: AdE1-LMPpoly-expanded autologous EBV-specific T-cell therapy followed by anti-PD-1 nivolumab. This clone was picked up a small number of times. The antigen is unknown.

The source was CD8+ T cells from blood, collected at approximately day 61 from a patient whose treatment included autologous EBV-specific T cells and nivolumab. J is TRBJ2-7 and V is TRBV6-1; 11 bases map to TRBD1. The sequence was collected from a man between 40 and 49 years old with nasopharyngeal carcinoma. The CDR3 is CASSEVPGQGGSYEQYF. The CDR3 DNA reads TGTGCCAGCAGTGAAGTTCCGGGACAGGGGGGGTCCTACGAGCAGTACTTC.